The sequence of this TCR beta chain was determined in a study of CXCR3-negative and CXCR3-positive naive CD8 T cells. CD45RO-CCR7+CD27+CD95- marked naive CD8+ T cells. Broader study findings: With respect to TRBV-TRBJ usage, naive CXCR3-negative and CXCR3-positive cells were similar; memory differed. Memory CD8+ cells showed much lower diversity, while both naive subsets displayed comparably high diversity. The majority of assays used fresh PBMCs, and CXCR3 expression partially decreased after cryopreservation. Naive CXCR3-positive cells had TRB CDR3s more hydrophobic than those of CXCR3-negative naive cells.

UMI-tagged TRB cDNA libraries were built via 5' RACE. Following a re-call of the 5' RACE reads, TCRdb has one entry per CDR3 protein and lacks DNA. The sample holds around 63,000 distinct CDR3 sequences. Notes on this clonotype: The antigen is undetermined.

Sample: naive CXCR3+ CD8+ T cells from blood. As for subset: CD45RO-CCR7+CD27+CD95- naive CD8+ T cells expressing CXCR3 (TNR3+). The clonotype was recovered from a human donor in good health. Some clones in this sample may be carry-over from other donors' samples.

The CDR3 protein is CASSLATTPTHTQYF. The V and J genes are TRBV11-2 and TRBJ2-3; the TCRdb D gene call, TRBD1, has no DNA to confirm it. The CDR3 extends over 15 amino acids. Germline CDR1 is SGHAT and CDR2 is FQNNGV.